This T cell receptor beta chain is drawn from a study of blood T cell repertoires in COVID-19. The overall study: Sample material is recorded as cDNA or gDNA derived from T cells, B-cell-depleted T cells, or PBMCs.

Profiling relied on immunoSEQ multiplex PCR, and the TCRdb table lists in-frame clones only, not all of them. The sample carries about 350,000 clones, less than 90% recorded once. The CDR3 is 13 amino acids. The germline V and J ends were trimmed by 3 bases and 4 bases, with 7 bases remaining between them. The chain combines TRBV12-3 or TRBV12-4 with TRBJ1-5; D not certain. This receptor was taken from a woman aged 30 to 39 who had recovered from COVID-19. Sequenced material: PBMCs or T cells enriched from blood (not recorded which). The CDR3, as DNA: TGTGCCAGCAGTTTCCCAGGTAATCAGCCCCAGCATTTT. Protein sequence: CASSFPGNQPQHF.